A selection of T cell receptor beta chains follows, all from one sample in a study of cytomegalovirus exposure and HLA in healthy donors. Measured with immunoSEQ multiplex PCR; TCRdb has only the in-frame clones, and not every one. Its table lists over 60,000 clones. Sequencing input: PBMCs. The source is a female donor in good health and CMV-seropositive. Each CDR3 is given with its conserved first and last residue. The D gene is left open where the match is weak.

j_call,d_call,v_call,cdr3_nt,cdr3_aa
TRBJ2-3,-,TRBV12-2,TGTGCAAGTCGCTTAGCGCCGGGCGGGAGGGCCGGGGATACGCAGTATTTT,CASRLAPGGRAGDTQYF
TRBJ2-2,TRBD2,TRBV9,TGTGCCAGCAGCGTCCGGGACTACTTCAACACCGGGGAGCTGTTTTTT,CASSVRDYFNTGELFF
TRBJ2-6,-,TRBV11-1,TGTGCCAGCAGCTTAGGGGACTCATACTCTGGGGCCAACGTCCTGACTTTC,CASSLGDSYSGANVLTF
TRBJ2-1,TRBD2,TRBV28,TGTGCCACTGATCTAGCGGGAATCTACAATGAGCAGTTCTTC,CATDLAGIYNEQFF
TRBJ1-2,-,TRBV9,TGTGCCAGCAGCGTAGGGAATCAGCACTGGAGCTATGGCTACACCTTC,CASSVGNQHWSYGYTF
TRBJ1-2,-,TRBV27,TGTGCCAGCAGTTTAAACGGCTATGGCTACACCTTC,CASSLNGYGYTF
TRBJ1-1,-,TRBV9,TGTGCCAGCAGTTTTACGGTGAACACTGAAGCTTTCTTT,CASSFTVNTEAFF
TRBJ2-5,-,TRBV11-3,TGTGCCAGCAGCTTAGGTCCTGGGGCGGAGACCCAGTACTTC,CASSLGPGAETQYF
TRBJ2-5,-,TRBV29-1,TGCAGCGTTGAAGATCACGACAGTTCTCAGGAGACCCAGTACTTC,CSVEDHDSSQETQYF
TRBJ2-3,-,TRBV11-3,TGTGCCAGCAGCCGAGAGGAAAGAGATACGCAGTATTTT,CASSREERDTQYF
TRBJ2-5,-,TRBV20-1,TGCAGTGCTAGATGGGCCGAGACCCAGTACTTC,CSARWAETQYF
TRBJ1-2,TRBD1,TRBV4-1,TGCGCCAGCAGCCAACCTATGGGACAGGGGGTCTATGGCTACACCTTC,CASSQPMGQGVYGYTF
TRBJ2-5,-,TRBV6-1,TGTGCCAGCACATCAGGGGCCGGGGGGGAGACCCAGTACTTC,CASTSGAGGETQYF
TRBJ1-6,-,TRBV7-6,TGTGCCAGCAGCCCCAGGGAGGGGGGTAATTCACCCCTCCACTTT,CASSPREGGNSPLHF
TRBJ1-4,-,TRBV6-6,TGTGCCAGCAGTTACCTGCGGGATGAAAAACTGTTTTTT,CASSYLRDEKLFF
TRBJ2-2,TRBD2,TRBV5-4,TGTGCCAGCAGCTTGGGACTAGCGTCCGGGGAGCTGTTTTTT,CASSLGLASGELFF